This T cell receptor beta chain was identified during a study of CD8 T cells in Susac syndrome. Study details: The Susac syndrome patients were therapy-naive, on corticosteroids, or on intravenous immunoglobulin alone at blood draw. Findings and limits, study-wide: No clonal expansion appeared among CD4+ T cells in Susac patients.

The CDR3 is 13 residues long. V lost 9 bases to trimming and J lost 8 bases, with 16 bases between them. CDR1 is KGHDR and CDR2 is SFDVKD in the germline V gene. RNA totalling about 0.5 to 1 ug underwent reverse transcription with random hexamers. TCRdb re-derived calls from the immunoSEQ multiplex PCR reads in MiXCR, one entry per CDR3 protein. The sample has under 200,000 distinct CDR3 sequences, around nine tenths seen once. About this clonotype itself: Its antigen is not known.

The chain joins TRBV24-1 to TRBJ2-1; tentative D call: TRBD2 (6 bases). The material sequenced was CD4+ T cells from PBMCs. The TCR comes from a human donor with Susac syndrome. CDR3 sequence (DNA): TGTGCCACCGCCCGGAGGGCCACGGATGAGCAGTTCTTC. Residues: CATARRATDEQFF.